The 2 T cell receptor beta chains presented below share a single source sample, sequenced in a study of tissue T cells after allogeneic stem cell transplantation. Profiling relied on immunoSEQ multiplex PCR, and the TCRdb table lists in-frame clones only, not all of them. Here the sample spans about 48,000 clones, 65% to 80% being singletons. Specimen: sorted cells pooled from one or two spleens. Receptor source: a pool of C57BL/6 mice in good health.

This clone was picked up one time. Gene names and germline refer to mouse. The read halts 1 residue ahead of the CDR3 end, with the missing end drawn from the germline J gene. This rearrangement joins TRBV19 to TRBJ1-5, with a weak D call TRBD1 (6 bases). V lost 0 bases to trimming and J lost 3 bases, with 10 bases between them. The CDR3 covers 15 residues. From germline, CDR1 is FNHDT and CDR2 SITEND (reference sequence). CDR3 in amino acids: CASSIARGGNQAPLF. Incomplete CDR3 DNA: TGTGCCAGCAGTATAGCCAGGGGAGGCAACCAGGCTCCGCTT.

Concerning this clone itself: Mouse names are used for the genes. The read falls 1 residue short of the CDR3 end, and the missing part is taken from the germline J gene. The gene calls are TRBV3 and TRBJ2-2; D is perhaps TRBD1 (5 bases). Trimming pared 1 base from V and 4 bases from J, leaving 10 bases between. Germline-derived CDR1 and CDR2 are SNHLY and FYNGKV (reference sequence). The CDR3 totals 15 residues. Incomplete CDR3 DNA: TGTGCCAGCAGCTTAGAGGGGAGGGGCACCGGGCAGCTCTAC. It specifies CASSLEGRGTGQLY. The CDR3 reads in full as CASSLEGRGTGQLYF. Full variable domain (remainder filled in from reference TRBV3 and TRBJ2-2): GPKVLQIPSHQIIDMGQMVTLNCDPVSNHLYFYWYKQILGQQMEFLVNFYNGKVMEKSKLFKDQFSVERPDGSYFTLKIQPTALEDSAVYFCASSLEGRGTGQLYFGEGSKLTVL.